The 32 T cell receptor beta chains reported below all come from one sample, sequenced in a study of long-term antiretroviral therapy in people with HIV. Sequencing used immunoSEQ v3.0 at survey level. TCRdb keeps only in-frame clones here, not all; method: immunoSEQ multiplex PCR. The sample contains 48,000 or so clones, 80% to 90% of which appear only once. Sequencing was performed on unsorted PBMCs, taken 0.8 years after starting antiretroviral therapy. The receptors were sampled from a woman aged 18-29 years with HIV.

This chain links TRBV7-8 with TRBJ2-3; D remains ambiguous. CDR3 length: 11 amino acids. The germline V and J ends were trimmed by 2 bases and 3 bases, with 0 bases remaining between them. Looked up from germline, CDR1 is SGHVS and CDR2 is FQNEAQ. For the CDR3, the DNA is TGTGCCAGCAGCTTAACAGATACGCAGTATTTT. This sequence encodes CASSLTDTQYF.

This clone has more than one count but fewer than ten. This chain links TRBV19 with TRBJ1-2, with D maybe TRBD1 (5 bases). Germline V lookup: CDR1 LNHDA, CDR2 SQIVND (reference sequence). The CDR3 consists of 15 residues. The V and J ends lost 4 bases and 3 bases respectively, with 15 bases between them. DNA of the CDR3: TGTGCCAGTAGTACCACCCGGGACGGGTACTATGGCTACACCTTC. This encodes CASSTTRDGYYGYTF.

In nucleotides, the CDR3 is TGTGCCAGCTCTGTAACGGGGGGAGTCAGTCCAGATACGCAGTATTTT. The encoded protein is CASSVTGGVSPDTQYF. V and J are TRBV18 and TRBJ2-3; 7 positions match TRBD2. The junction had 13 bases not matched to a gene; V was cut back by 6 bases and J by 4 bases. Germline CDR1 and CDR2: KGHSH and LQKENI. The CDR3 covers 16 residues.

This clone was found once. CDR3 coding DNA: TGTGCCAGCAGCTTAGAAAGAAGTCTGAACACTGAAGCTTTCTTT. Translation gives CASSLERSLNTEAFF. J is TRBJ1-1 and V is TRBV11-1; unclear D gene. V lost 1 base, J lost 0 bases, and 9 bases lay in between. Germline V gene data show CDR1 as SGHAT and CDR2 as FQDESV (reference sequence). The CDR3 spans 15 residues.

This clone was seen only once. The chain joins TRBV7-3 to TRBJ2-2; D unresolved. V was clipped by 1 base and J by 4 bases, with 10 bases between them. Germline CDR1 reads SGHTA; CDR2 reads FQGTGA. The CDR3 spans 15 residues. CDR3 sequence: CASSLNPVGTGELFF. The CDR3 bases are TGTGCCAGCAGCTTAAACCCCGTGGGCACCGGGGAGCTGTTTTTT. Complete variable domain (other parts from reference TRBV7-3 and TRBJ2-2): GAGVSQTPSNKVTEKGKYVELRCDPISGHTALYWYRQSLGQGPEFLIYFQGTGAADDSGLPNDRFFAVRPEGSVSTLKIQRTERGDSAVYLCASSLNPVGTGELFFGEGSRLTVL.

The rearrangement links TRBV28 to TRBJ1-5; D gene ambiguous. The CDR3 spans 15 residues. Deletions cut 3 bases from V and 2 bases from J, with 11 bases between. Per germline, CDR1 MDHEN and CDR2 SYDVKM. The CDR3 sequence is CASSFEGYGNQPQHF. CDR3 DNA: TGTGCCAGCAGTTTTGAGGGCTACGGCAATCAGCCCCAGCATTTT. The variable domain in full, with the rest retrieved from reference TRBV28 and TRBJ1-5, is DVKVTQSSRYLVKRTGEKVFLECVQDMDHENMFWYRQDPGLGLRLIYFSYDVKMKEKGDIPEGYSVSREKKERFSLILESASTNQTSMYLCASSFEGYGNQPQHFGDGTRLSIL.

The chain combines TRBV6-5 with TRBJ2-7; D ambiguous. Per the germline V gene, CDR1 is MNHEY and CDR2 is SVGAGI. The CDR3 covers 15 residues. V lost 0 bases, J lost 2 bases, and 11 bases lay in between. The CDR3 loop is CASSYSRYQPYEQYF. In nucleotides, the CDR3 is TGTGCCAGCAGTTACTCTAGGTATCAGCCCTACGAGCAGTACTTC.

A remark on this clone: One end of the junction does not line up with germline, which may come from a read error. V is TRBV10-2 and J is TRBJ2-1; 12 bases agree with TRBD1. CDR1 is WSHSY and CDR2 is SAAADI in the germline V gene. There are 14 residues in the CDR3. The CDR3: CASRGQGASSGSIF. DNA for the CDR3: TGCGCCAGCAGGGGACAGGGGGCTAGTAGCGGGAGTATCTTC.

This clone was found a few times. The chain joins TRBV9 to TRBJ1-5, with 8 bases identical to TRBD1. Germline V gene lookup returns CDR1 SGDLS and CDR2 YYNGEE. J gave up 9 bases and V 3 bases, and 8 bases lay outside the gene matches. CDR3 length equals 14 residues. The CDR3: CASSAQRTGLPQHF. DNA of the CDR3: TGTGCCAGCAGCGCACAACGGACAGGGTTGCCCCAGCATTTT.

V usage is TRBV7-2 and J usage is TRBJ2-3; unclear D gene. The CDR3 consists of 14 residues. The V gene lost 5 bases and the J gene lost 5 bases, with 14 bases spanning the gap. Per the germline V gene, CDR1 is SGHTA and CDR2 is FQGNSA. The CDR3 loop reads CASSPTVLRDTQYF. The CDR3 region has the DNA TGTGCCAGCAGCCCGACGGTCCTCCGAGATACGCAGTATTTT.

V is TRBV11-2 and J is TRBJ2-5, with D possibly matching TRBD1 (5 bases). This CDR3 has 13 residues. Germline V gene data show CDR1 as SGHAT and CDR2 as FQNNGV. V lost 5 bases and J lost 6, with 13 bases in between. CDR3 region: CASSPRAWQTQYF. For the CDR3, the DNA is TGTGCCAGCAGCCCCAGGGCTTGGCAGACCCAGTACTTC.

V and J are TRBV28 and TRBJ2-3; TRBD2 matches 7 bases. Germline CDR1 is MDHEN and CDR2 is SYDVKM. CDR3 size: 11 residues. Unmatched junction bases numbered 3, after V lost 8 bases and J lost 7 bases. CDR3 in amino acids: CASCGSYTQYF. The CDR3 DNA sequence: TGTGCCAGCTGCGGGAGTTATACGCAGTATTTT.

J is TRBJ2-7 and V is TRBV19; 11 nucleotides align to TRBD1. Per the germline V gene, CDR1 is LNHDA and CDR2 is SQIVND (reference sequence). The junction had 5 bases not matched to a gene; V was cut back by 4 bases and J by 3 bases. This CDR3 region has 15 residues. CDR3 bases: TGTGCCAGTAGTACGGGGACAGGGGGATTCTACGAGCAGTACTTC. Its translation is CASSTGTGGFYEQYF.

This clone was found once. V and J are TRBV28 and TRBJ2-7; 13 bases agree with TRBD2. Trimming cost V 6 bases and J 6 bases; bases outside gene matches: 5. The germline V gene has CDR1 MDHEN and CDR2 SYDVKM. The CDR3 spans 14 residues. The DNA of the CDR3 is TGTGCCAGCAGACTAGCGGGAGGGCCTCTCGAGCAGTACTTC. Its translation is CASRLAGGPLEQYF.

The chain joins TRBV29-1 to TRBJ2-1; TRBD2 matches at 7 bases. CDR3 length equals 16 residues. The V gene end was trimmed by 6 bases and the J gene end by 4 bases; junction bases not matched to a gene: 15. Germline CDR1 is SQVTM and CDR2 is ANQGSEA. The CDR3: CSVYPGLAELYNEQFF. The CDR3 coding sequence is TGCAGCGTGTATCCGGGTCTAGCGGAGCTATACAATGAGCAGTTCTTC.

This chain connects TRBV28 to TRBJ1-4, with 9 nucleotides matching TRBD1. Trimming at V came to 6 bases and at J to 5 bases, leaving 7 bases not matched to a gene. Germline lookup yields CDR1 MDHEN and CDR2 SYDVKM. There are 15 residues in the CDR3. The DNA of the CDR3 is TGTGCCAGCAGACTTATGGACAGGGGAAATGAAAAACTGTTTTTT. It yields the protein CASRLMDRGNEKLFF.

This chain uses TRBV19 with TRBJ2-5, with TRBD2 matching over 7 bases. Germline V lookup: CDR1 LNHDA, CDR2 SQIVND (reference sequence). The CDR3 runs 17 residues. The junction had 14 bases not matched to a gene; V was cut back by 3 bases and J by 4 bases. The CDR3 reads CASSIWGPWGGGETQYF. CDR3 bases: TGTGCCAGTAGTATTTGGGGTCCATGGGGGGGAGGAGAGACCCAGTACTTC.

The rearrangement uses TRBV29-1 and TRBJ2-7; 7 nucleotides line up with TRBD2. Germline loops: CDR1 SQVTM, CDR2 ANQGSEA. CDR3 length: 14 residues. V was clipped by 5 bases and J by 0 bases; unmatched bases: 7. CDR3 sequence (DNA): TGCAGCGTTTTAGGCGGCGGGAGCTCCTACGAGCAGTACTTC. This codes for CSVLGGGSSYEQYF.

This clone was seen more than once but under ten times. The chain recombines TRBV9 with TRBJ1-4, with a tentative D call TRBD1 (6 bases). CDR1 is SGDLS, CDR2 YYNGEE, per germline. CDR3 length: 15 amino acids. Trimming stripped 4 bases from V and 6 bases from J, with 16 bases between. Here the CDR3 DNA reads TGTGCCAGCAGCTTCAATACAGGGCTCCATGAAAAACTGTTTTTT. As protein: CASSFNTGLHEKLFF.

The genes are TRBV9 and TRBJ2-3, with 9 bases aligning to TRBD1. J gave up 2 bases and V 4 bases, and 5 bases lay outside the gene matches. This CDR3 comprises 15 residues. Per germline, CDR1 SGDLS and CDR2 YYNGEE. DNA of the CDR3: TGTGCCAGCAGCCCGGGACAGGGTTTCACAGATACGCAGTATTTT. Amino acid sequence: CASSPGQGFTDTQYF.

This clone was picked up one time. The chain links TRBV7-8 to TRBJ1-2; tentative D call: TRBD1 (5 bases). Germline CDR1 is SGHVS and CDR2 is FQNEAQ. Trimming took 2 bases from V and 7 from J, leaving 20 bases between them. The CDR3 length is 16 residues. The chain's CDR3 is CASSLPFAGPGGGYTF. The CDR3 DNA follows: TGTGCCAGCAGCTTACCGTTCGCAGGGCCTGGAGGTGGCTACACCTTC.

The gene calls are TRBV5-1 and TRBJ2-4; D is uncertain. Trimming took 0 bases from V and 3 from J, leaving 13 bases between them. CDR1 and CDR2 (germline): SGHRS, YFSETQ. The CDR3 loop spans 16 amino acids. The CDR3 here is CASSLDVAVVKNIQYF. CDR3 coding DNA: TGCGCCAGCAGCTTGGATGTTGCGGTGGTCAAAAACATTCAGTACTTC.

CDR3 nucleotides: TGTGCCAGCAGCCATAGAGGGAGCTACGAGCAGTACTTC. Its translation: CASSHRGSYEQYF. The V call is TRBV4-2, the J call TRBJ2-7; tentative D call: TRBD2 (5 bases). The V end lost 3 bases, the J end lost 3 bases, and 9 bases lay between the germline ends. CDR3 length equals 13 residues. Germline CDR1 LGHNA, CDR2 YNFKEQ.

This clone was recorded once. The chain links TRBV7-8 to TRBJ2-3; D possibly matches TRBD1 or TRBD2 (5 bases each). Germline V gene data show CDR1 as SGHVS and CDR2 as FQNEAQ. CDR3 size: 15 residues. V was clipped by 1 base and J by 1 base, with 9 bases between them. CDR3 in DNA: TGTGCCAGCAGCTTAGGGGACCTCCGCACAGATACGCAGTATTTT. It encodes CASSLGDLRTDTQYF.

V usage is TRBV7-9 and J usage is TRBJ1-1, with D perhaps matching TRBD1 (6 bases). The CDR3 runs to 12 residues. Trimming shortened V by 5 bases and J by 6 bases, and 10 bases separated the two germline ends. CDR1 is SEHNR, CDR2 FQNEAQ, per germline (reference sequence). CDR3 bases: TGTGCCAGCAGCAGGGGGATACCTGAAGCTTTCTTT. Its translation is CASSRGIPEAFF.

The chain joins TRBV7-9 to TRBJ1-2; 8 positions agree with TRBD1. The CDR3 loop spans 15 amino acids. Germline CDR1 reads SEHNR; CDR2 reads FQNEAQ (reference sequence). With V trimmed by 10 bases and J by 6 bases, 16 bases remained unmatched. CDR3 in amino acids: CATGGEGQGWNGYTF. The DNA of the CDR3 is TGTGCCACGGGGGGGGAAGGACAGGGCTGGAATGGCTACACCTTC.

The rearrangement uses TRBV4-2 and TRBJ2-5; TRBD2 agrees at 7 bases. Germline V gene lookup returns CDR1 LGHNA and CDR2 YNFKEQ. This CDR3 has 17 residues. The trim removed 1 base at V and 5 bases at J, leaving 13 bases unmatched. DNA for the CDR3: TGTGCCAGCAGCCAAGGTCGCGGGAGAGACCTTTGGGAGACCCAGTACTTC. It codes for CASSQGRGRDLWETQYF.

The table lists this clone with a count of one. The chain employs TRBV5-6 and TRBJ1-2; no clear D gene. V gave up 2 bases and J gave up 4 bases, with 12 bases separating them. There are 14 residues in the CDR3. The V gene's germline CDR1 is SGHDT and CDR2 YYEEEE. The CDR3 nucleotides are TGTGCCAGCAGCTTTGGGGTGGGCCTCTATGGCTACACCTTC. It codes for CASSFGVGLYGYTF.

The chain combines TRBV7-2 with TRBJ2-1, with 13 bases aligning to TRBD2. The CDR3 length is 16 residues. V lost 1 base and J lost 3; bases outside the gene matches: 0. Germline assignment: CDR1 SGHTA and CDR2 FQGNSA. CDR3 DNA sequence: TGTGCCAGCAGCTTAGGGACTAGCGGGAGCTACAATGAGCAGTTCTTC. Its translation is CASSLGTSGSYNEQFF.

The chain carries TRBV7-9 and TRBJ2-3; D is perhaps TRBD2 (5 bases). In germline, CDR1 is SEHNR, CDR2 FQNEAQ (reference sequence). CDR3 length: 17 amino acids. The V end lost 6 bases, the J end lost 0 bases, and 19 bases lay between the germline ends. For the CDR3, the DNA is TGTGCCAGCAGACTAGTTGTTTCCCACATTAGCACAGATACGCAGTATTTT. Protein sequence: CASRLVVSHISTDTQYF.

This chain links TRBV9 with TRBJ2-7, with no clear D. The ends were cut back, 0 bases at V and 0 bases at J, with 10 bases in the middle. Germline V gives CDR1 SGDLS, CDR2 YYNGEE. The CDR3 spans 15 residues. CDR3 nucleotide sequence: TGTGCCAGCAGCGTAGGATCCACCCACTCCTACGAGCAGTACTTC. It is translated as CASSVGSTHSYEQYF.

V gene TRBV10-1 combines with J gene TRBJ1-4; 7 nucleotides line up with TRBD1. The ends lost 8 bases at V and 6 bases at J; junction bases unmatched: 9. This CDR3 has 14 amino acids. CDR1 is WNHNN and CDR2 is SYGVQD in the germline V gene (reference sequence). CDR3 sequence reads: CASRDRVGYEKLFF. CDR3 sequence (DNA): TGCGCCAGCCGCGACAGGGTGGGGTATGAAAAACTGTTTTTT.